These 21 T cell receptor beta chains originate from one sample sequenced in a study of tumor and adjacent non-tumor tissue in lung cancer. The template was RNA from unsorted bulk tissue. The normal lung tissue was taken more than 3 cm from the tumor edge. A modified ARM-PCR protocol with three rounds of nested PCR amplified TCRbeta. TCRdb reanalysed the multiplex PCR reads using MiXCR and keeps one entry per CDR3 protein. The sample contains about 100,000 distinct CDR3 sequences, about 60% of which appear only once. Sequences were obtained from distant non-tumor lung tissue. These receptors all come from a man aged 30-40 years with non-small cell lung cancer.

This clonotype was seen once. The junction departs from germline at one end; a sequencing error may be responsible. The chain couples TRBV12-3 or TRBV12-4 to TRBJ2-2; D might be TRBD2 (6 bases). This CDR3 has 17 amino acids. CDR3 protein: CASSLWTGVTNTVELFF. In DNA, the CDR3 is TGTGCCAGCAGTTTATGGACGGGGGTAACGAACACCGTGGAGCTTTTTTTT.

CDR3 loop: CASSSWSGQSSSPLHF. CDR3 in DNA: TGTGCCAGCAGCTCCTGGAGTGGGCAGTCATCCTCACCCCTCCACTTT. V and J are TRBV11-2 and TRBJ1-6; D is uncertain. V was shortened by 4 bases and J by 10 bases, with 20 bases between the two germline ends. The CDR3 runs to 16 residues. CDR1 and CDR2 (germline): SGHAT, FQNNGV.

This clonotype was seen a handful of times. One base away lies a much larger clone, so this may be a sequencing read error. No conserved phenylalanine or tryptophan ends this CDR3, so it is likely a read error. The V gene is TRBV4-1, the J gene TRBJ1-5, with 7 bases matching TRBD1. The CDR3 extends over 14 amino acids. The V gene end was trimmed by 1 base and the J gene end by 11 bases; junction bases not matched to a gene: 8. Germline lookup yields CDR1 MGHRA and CDR2 YSYEKL. CDR3 loop: CASSQVTGPMAQHL. In DNA form, the CDR3 reads TGCGCCAGCAGCCAAGTGACAGGGCCTATGGCCCAGCATCTT.

Comments on this clonotype: One end of the junction does not line up with germline, which may come from a read error. The chain employs TRBV4-1 and TRBJ2-2; D ambiguous. The CDR3 length is 14 residues. Germline V gene lookup returns CDR1 MGHRA and CDR2 YSYEKL. The CDR3 DNA is TGCGTCACCAGCCCGTCCTTGCAAAGAGAGGAGCTGTTCTTT. It encodes CVTSPSLQREELFF.

As concerns this clonotype: One end of the junction varies from germline; a read error may be responsible. The chain recombines TRBV20-1 with TRBJ2-7; TRBD1 matches at 7 bases. Germline values: CDR1 DFQATT, CDR2 SNEGSKA (reference sequence). This CDR3 contains 16 residues. CDR3 sequence (DNA): TGCAGTGCTAGACTCCGGGACAGTGGGAACTCCTATGAGCAGTACTTC. Protein sequence: CSARLRDSGNSYEQYF.

In regard to this clonotype: The junction does not match germline at one end; this may be a read error. The rearrangement joins TRBV11-2 to TRBJ1-2, with TRBD1 matching over 9 bases. CDR3 size: 14 residues. The germline V gene encodes CDR1 SGHAT and CDR2 FQNNGV. The CDR3 spells CASSPGDRVCGFTF. The CDR3 coding sequence is TGTGCCAGCAGCCCGGGGGACAGGGTCTGCGGCTTCACCTTC.

Points on this clonotype: The junction and the germline gene differ at one end; a read error may be behind it. In nucleotides, the CDR3 is TGCAGTGTTGGACAGGGGCCCGGCACAGATACGCACTATTTT. It translates to CSVGQGPGTDTHYF. The chain uses TRBV20-1 and TRBJ2-3, with 9 bases aligning to TRBD1. This CDR3 is built from 14 residues. Germline V lookup: CDR1 DFQATT, CDR2 SNEGSKA (reference sequence).

This clonotype has just one count. One end of the junction is discordant with germline, which a read error may explain. The rearrangement joins TRBV11-1 to TRBJ2-7; D perhaps matches TRBD2 (5 bases). In germline, CDR1 is SGHAT, CDR2 FQDESV (reference sequence). The CDR3 is 14 amino acids. The CDR3 here is CTSSLAPTDYEQYF. Here the CDR3 DNA reads TGTACCAGCAGCTTAGCCCCGACTGACTATGAGCAGTACTTC.

This clonotype has a count of ten or more. The chain couples TRBV20-1 to TRBJ2-5; 11 bases agree with TRBD1. V shed 5 bases and J 5 bases; nucleotides not matched to a gene: 4. The CDR3 runs to 13 residues. CDR1 is DFQATT and CDR2 is SNEGSKA in the germline V gene (reference sequence). CDR3 in amino acids: CSAEDRGLETQYF. The CDR3 DNA is TGCAGTGCTGAGGACAGGGGGCTGGAGACCCAGTACTTC.

To note about this clonotype: Sequence at one end of the junction differs from germline and may be a read error. The V call is TRBV11-3, the J call TRBJ1-4, with D hard to call. The CDR3 is 13 residues long. Germline values: CDR1 SGHNT, CDR2 YENEEA. For the CDR3, the DNA is TGTGCCAGCAGCTCAGTGTCCGGTGAAAAACTGCCTTTT. This translates into CASSSVSGEKLPF. Combining the CDR3 with reference TRBV11-3 and TRBJ1-4 gives the whole variable domain EAGVVQSPRYKIIEKKQPVAFWCNPISGHNTLYWYLQNLGQGPELLIRYENEEAVDDSQLPKDRFSAERLKGVDSTLKIQPAELGDSAVYLCASSSVSGEKLPFGSGTQLSVL.

In its sample, this clonotype is medium-sized. The chain links TRBV11-2 to TRBJ2-3; no clear D. Trimming shortened V by 5 bases and J by 4 bases, and 10 bases separated the two germline ends. The CDR3 loop spans 13 amino acids. Germline CDR1 is SGHAT and CDR2 is FQNNGV. CDR3 bases: TGTGCCAGCAGCACGACCTTTGCAGATACGCAGTATTTT. Its translation is CASSTTFADTQYF.

On this clonotype itself: The CDR3 does not end in the conserved phenylalanine or tryptophan, so this is likely a read error. The chain uses TRBV12-3 or TRBV12-4 and TRBJ2-7; D gene uncertain. The CDR3 sequence is 14 residues long. The ends were cut back, 0 bases at V and 0 bases at J, with 6 bases in the middle. For the CDR3, the DNA is TGTGCCAGCAGTTTAGCGGACGACTCCTACGAGCAGTACTTG. Translation: CASSLADDSYEQYL.

This clonotype was picked up one time. The junction departs from the called germline gene at one end, perhaps through a read error. DNA of the CDR3: TGTGTCAGCAGCTACTCGACTAGCGGGGGGAATGAGCAGTTCTTC. Translating it yields CVSSYSTSGGNEQFF. The chain has TRBV6-2 or TRBV6-3 and TRBJ2-1; 13 bases agree with TRBD2. Germline V CDR1 and CDR2: MNHEY, SVGEGT. The CDR3 totals 15 residues.

V and J are TRBV12-3 or TRBV12-4 and TRBJ2-1, with 9 bases that match TRBD2. This CDR3 region has 17 residues. With V trimmed by 8 bases and J by 2 bases, 13 bases remained unmatched. CDR3 protein: CASSRLKRGDPYNEQFF. CDR3 sequence (DNA): TGTGCCAGCTCCCGCCTTAAGCGGGGGGACCCCTACAATGAGCAGTTCTTC.

This clonotype was detected only a few times. One end of the junction fails to match germline, which may point to a read error. The chain employs TRBV5-1 and TRBJ1-1; possible D gene TRBD1, 5 bases. CDR3 length: 15 residues. Germline CDR1 SGHRS, CDR2 YFSETQ. The CDR3 nucleotides read TGCGCTAGCAGCAATGGGGGTCAGGGGAACACTGAAGCTTTCTTT. It translates to CASSNGGQGNTEAFF.

This clonotype has only a few counts. This rearrangement joins TRBV20-1 to TRBJ2-6; 8 positions match TRBD1. The CDR3 consists of 14 residues. The V gene end was trimmed by 2 bases and the J gene end by 5 bases; junction bases not matched to a gene: 2. Germline CDR1 and CDR2: DFQATT and SNEGSKA (reference sequence). The CDR3 region is CSARQGARANVLTF. In DNA, the CDR3 is TGCAGTGCTAGACAGGGGGCTAGGGCCAACGTCCTGACTTTC.

Worth noting for this clonotype: The conserved phenylalanine or tryptophan normally closing the CDR3 is absent here, so this likely arose from a read error. The chain employs TRBV11-2 and TRBJ1-3, with D unclear. CDR3 size: 16 residues. Germline lookup yields CDR1 SGHAT and CDR2 FQNNGV. CDR3 residues: CASSLYTRISGHTIYS. Here the CDR3 DNA reads TGTGCCAGCAGCCTCTATACCCGGATCTCTGGACACACCATATATTCT.

About this clonotype itself: Sequence at one end of the junction differs from germline and may be a read error. The chain uses TRBV11-2 and TRBJ1-5; D is possibly TRBD1 (5 bases). Per the germline V gene, CDR1 is SGHAT and CDR2 is FQNNGV. The CDR3 is 15 residues long. The CDR3 DNA reads as TGTGTCAGCAGCCCGAGACAGCGAGCGGGTCAGCCCCAGCATTTT. Protein: CVSSPRQRAGQPQHF.

The sample holds one count of this clonotype. The rearrangement uses TRBV4-3 and TRBJ2-5, with a weak D call TRBD1 (6 bases). In germline, CDR1 is LGHNA, CDR2 YSLEER. V lost 4 bases and J lost 1, with 19 bases in between. The CDR3 spans 17 residues. Here the CDR3 DNA reads TGCGCCAGCAGCCTAAATCAGCCAGGGGCCATCCAAGAGACCCAGTACTTC. This codes for CASSLNQPGAIQETQYF.

A word on this clonotype: A read error may be the cause here, since a much bigger clone is one base away. The chain couples TRBV12-3 or TRBV12-4 to TRBJ2-1, with D unclear. This CDR3 contains 18 residues. CDR3 coding DNA: TGTGCCAGCAGTGGAAGAGGTGGTGACTTCCGCTCCTACAATGAGCGGTTCTTC. It codes for CASSGRGGDFRSYNERFF.

As to this clonotype: A junction boundary mismatches the germline segment, possibly from a read error. This chain links TRBV6-5 with TRBJ1-2; the match to TRBD1 covers 7 bases. The CDR3 totals 15 residues. From germline, CDR1 is MNHEY and CDR2 SVGAGI. CDR3 nucleotides: TGTGCCAGTAGTTACTCCGAGGGGGCCAGCTATGGCTACACCTTC. Residues: CASSYSEGASYGYTF.